This TCR beta chain was obtained from a study of T cell responses to AZD1222 COVID-19 vaccine. The germline CDR1 and CDR2 sequences are LGHDT and YNNKEL (reference sequence). The CDR3 loop spans 15 amino acids. Trimming stripped 4 bases from V and 2 bases from J, with 13 bases between. Profiled with immunoSEQ multiplex PCR; TCRdb holds only in-frame clones, not every one. The data hold roughly 180,000 clones, with about 89% observed a single time. The source was peripheral blood, collected 28 days after the second AZD1222 dose. This TCR was sampled from an adult who received the AZD1222 COVID-19 vaccine. V usage is TRBV3-1 (or the pseudogene TRBV3-2) and J usage is TRBJ2-3; TRBD1 might be the D (5 bases). CDR3: CASSRPGLHTDTQYF. The CDR3 region has the DNA TGTGCCAGCAGCCGACCAGGGCTCCACACAGATACGCAGTATTTT.